Here is one T cell receptor (beta chain) with its context. Authors' processing steps: Amplification of reference gene primers was used by the study to estimate nucleated cell counts. Profiling relied on immunoSEQ multiplex PCR, and the TCRdb table lists in-frame clones only, not all of them. From that table come the V and J calls and clone size; the DNA was used to work out D and trimming. The sample shows about 63,000 clones, around 87% of them seen only once. The data are from a study of blood T cell repertoires in COVID-19. Study in general: Donors in the United States, Italy and Spain gave samples during acute or convalescent COVID-19. T cells, B-cell-depleted T cells, or PBMCs provided the cDNA or gDNA that served as material.

The J segment lost 0 bases and the V segment lost 4 bases, leaving 2 bases of the junction unmatched. The CDR3 contains 14 residues. Germline values: CDR1 SGHRS, CDR2 YFSETQ. J is TRBJ2-3 and V is TRBV5-1; 7 positions agree with TRBD2. Sequencing was carried out using peripheral blood. The source of this sequence is a man aged 50-60 years with active COVID-19. CDR3 bases: TGCGCCAGCAGCACGGGACTAAGCACAGATACGCAGTATTTT. This gives the protein CASSTGLSTDTQYF.